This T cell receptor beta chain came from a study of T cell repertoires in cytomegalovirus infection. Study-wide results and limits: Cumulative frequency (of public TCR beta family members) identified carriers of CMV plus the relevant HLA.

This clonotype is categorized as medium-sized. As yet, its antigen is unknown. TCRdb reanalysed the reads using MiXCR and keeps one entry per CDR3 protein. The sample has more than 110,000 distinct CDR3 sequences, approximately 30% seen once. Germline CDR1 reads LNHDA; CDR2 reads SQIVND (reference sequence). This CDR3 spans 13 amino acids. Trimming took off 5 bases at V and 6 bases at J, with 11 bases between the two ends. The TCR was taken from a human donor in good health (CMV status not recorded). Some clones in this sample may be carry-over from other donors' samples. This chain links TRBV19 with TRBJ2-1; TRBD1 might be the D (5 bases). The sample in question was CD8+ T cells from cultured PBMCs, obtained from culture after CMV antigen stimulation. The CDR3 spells CASSVQGPNEQFF. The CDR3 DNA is TGTGCCAGTAGTGTTCAGGGTCCCAATGAGCAGTTCTTC.